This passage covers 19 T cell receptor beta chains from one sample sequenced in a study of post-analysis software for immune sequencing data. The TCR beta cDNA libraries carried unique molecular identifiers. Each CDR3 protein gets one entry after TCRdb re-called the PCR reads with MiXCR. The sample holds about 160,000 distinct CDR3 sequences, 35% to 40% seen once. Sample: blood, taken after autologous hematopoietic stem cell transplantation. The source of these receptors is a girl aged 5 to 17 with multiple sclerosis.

The CDR3 DNA reads as TGCAGTGTGGCAGGGACTAGCGGGAGGACCGCCTACGAGCAGTACTTC. It is translated as CSVAGTSGRTAYEQYF. V and J are TRBV20-1 and TRBJ2-7; 15 bases are shared with TRBD2. The CDR3 extends over 16 amino acids. V lost 7 bases to trimming and J lost 2 bases; unmatched junction nucleotides: 9. Germline V CDR1 and CDR2: DFQATT, SNEGSKA (reference sequence).

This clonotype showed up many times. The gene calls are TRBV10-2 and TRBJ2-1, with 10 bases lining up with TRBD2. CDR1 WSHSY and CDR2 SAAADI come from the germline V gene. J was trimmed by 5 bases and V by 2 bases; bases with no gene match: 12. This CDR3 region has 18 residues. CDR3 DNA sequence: TGCGCCAGCAGTGAGCCTCCATTACTAGCGGGAATCCACAATGAGCAGTTCTTC. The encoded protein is CASSEPPLLAGIHNEQFF.

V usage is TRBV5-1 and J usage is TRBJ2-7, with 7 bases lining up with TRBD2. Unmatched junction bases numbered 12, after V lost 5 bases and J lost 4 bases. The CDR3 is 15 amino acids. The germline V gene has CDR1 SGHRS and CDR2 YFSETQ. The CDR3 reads CASRSVAGDGYEQYF. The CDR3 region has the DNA TGCGCCAGCAGATCGGTGGCGGGGGATGGGTACGAGCAGTACTTC.

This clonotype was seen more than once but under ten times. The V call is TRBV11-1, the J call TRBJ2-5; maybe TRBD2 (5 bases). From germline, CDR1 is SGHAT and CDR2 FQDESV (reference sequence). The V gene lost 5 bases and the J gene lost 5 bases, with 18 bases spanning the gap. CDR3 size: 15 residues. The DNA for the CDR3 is TGTGCCAGCAGCCCTAGTTGGCTAGCCGGGGAGACCCAGTACTTC. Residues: CASSPSWLAGETQYF.

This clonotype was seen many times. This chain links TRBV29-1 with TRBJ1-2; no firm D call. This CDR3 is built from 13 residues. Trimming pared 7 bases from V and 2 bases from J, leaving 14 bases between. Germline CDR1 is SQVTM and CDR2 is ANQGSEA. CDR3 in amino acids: CSGGGLQNYGYTF. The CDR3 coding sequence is TGCAGCGGTGGCGGGCTCCAGAACTATGGCTACACCTTC.

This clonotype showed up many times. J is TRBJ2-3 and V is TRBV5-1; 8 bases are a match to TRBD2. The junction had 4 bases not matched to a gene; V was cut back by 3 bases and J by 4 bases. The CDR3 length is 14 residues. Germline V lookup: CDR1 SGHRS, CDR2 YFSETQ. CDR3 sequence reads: CASSSGTRADTQYF. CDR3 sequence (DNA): TGCGCCAGCAGCTCCGGGACTAGAGCAGATACGCAGTATTTT.

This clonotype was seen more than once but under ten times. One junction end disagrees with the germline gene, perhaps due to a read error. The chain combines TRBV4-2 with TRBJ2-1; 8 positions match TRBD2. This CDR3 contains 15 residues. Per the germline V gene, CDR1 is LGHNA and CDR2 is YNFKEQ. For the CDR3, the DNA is TGTGCCGGCAGCCTTCAGCGGGGGTCCTACAATGAGCAGTTCTTC. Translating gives CAGSLQRGSYNEQFF.

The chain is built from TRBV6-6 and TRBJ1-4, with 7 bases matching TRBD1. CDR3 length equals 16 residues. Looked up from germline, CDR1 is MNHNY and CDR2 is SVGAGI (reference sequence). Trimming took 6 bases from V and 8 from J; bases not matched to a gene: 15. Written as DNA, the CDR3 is TGTGCCAGCAGCCTGGGGACAGACCCCTGGGGCGAAAAACTGTTTTTT. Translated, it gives CASSLGTDPWGEKLFF.

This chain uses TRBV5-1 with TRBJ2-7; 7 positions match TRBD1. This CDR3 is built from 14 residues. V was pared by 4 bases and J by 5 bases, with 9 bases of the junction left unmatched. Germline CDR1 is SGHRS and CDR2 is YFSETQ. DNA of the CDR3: TGCGCCAGCAGCCGCCGACAGGGAACGAACGAGCAGTACTTC. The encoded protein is CASSRRQGTNEQYF. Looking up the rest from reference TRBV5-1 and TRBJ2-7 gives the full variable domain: KAGVTQTPRYLIKTRGQQVTLSCSPISGHRSVSWYQQTPGQGLQFLFEYFSETQRNKGNFPGRFSGRQFSNSRSEMNVSTLELGDSALYLCASSRRQGTNEQYFGPGTRLTVT.

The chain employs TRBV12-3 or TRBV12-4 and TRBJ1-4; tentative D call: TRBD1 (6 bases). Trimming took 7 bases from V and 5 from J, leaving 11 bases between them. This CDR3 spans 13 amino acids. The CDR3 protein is CASMGTPNEKLFF. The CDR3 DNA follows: TGTGCCAGCATGGGGACACCCAATGAAAAACTGTTTTTT.

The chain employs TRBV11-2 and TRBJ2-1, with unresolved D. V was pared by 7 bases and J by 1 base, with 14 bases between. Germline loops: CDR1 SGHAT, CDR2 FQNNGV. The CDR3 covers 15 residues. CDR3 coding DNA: TGTGCCAGCATCCTTCAGCCGCTGTCCTACAATGAGCAGTTCTTC. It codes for CASILQPLSYNEQFF. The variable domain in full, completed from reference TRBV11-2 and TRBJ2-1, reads EAGVAQSPRYKIIEKRQSVAFWCNPISGHATLYWYQQILGQGPKLLIQFQNNGVVDDSQLPKDRFSAERLKGVDSTLKIQPAKLEDSAVYLCASILQPLSYNEQFFGPGTRLTVL.

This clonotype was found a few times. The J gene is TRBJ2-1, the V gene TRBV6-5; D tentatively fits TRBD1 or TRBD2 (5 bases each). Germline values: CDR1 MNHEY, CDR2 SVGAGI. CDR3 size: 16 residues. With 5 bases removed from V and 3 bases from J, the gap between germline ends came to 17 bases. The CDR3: CASSLMRGYHYNEQFF. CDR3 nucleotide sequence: TGTGCCAGCAGTCTCATGAGGGGCTACCACTACAATGAGCAGTTCTTC.

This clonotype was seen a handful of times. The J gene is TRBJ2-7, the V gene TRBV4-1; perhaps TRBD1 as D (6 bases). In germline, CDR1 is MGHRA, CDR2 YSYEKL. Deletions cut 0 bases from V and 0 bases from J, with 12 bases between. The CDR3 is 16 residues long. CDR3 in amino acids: CASSQEKDRYSYEQYF. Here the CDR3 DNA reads TGCGCCAGCAGCCAAGAGAAAGACAGGTACTCCTACGAGCAGTACTTC.

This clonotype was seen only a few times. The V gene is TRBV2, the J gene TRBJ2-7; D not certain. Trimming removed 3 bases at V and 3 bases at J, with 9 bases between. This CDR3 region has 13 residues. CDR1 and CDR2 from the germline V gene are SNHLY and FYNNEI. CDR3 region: CASSEETLYEQYF. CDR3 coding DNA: TGTGCCAGCAGTGAGGAGACACTCTACGAGCAGTACTTC.

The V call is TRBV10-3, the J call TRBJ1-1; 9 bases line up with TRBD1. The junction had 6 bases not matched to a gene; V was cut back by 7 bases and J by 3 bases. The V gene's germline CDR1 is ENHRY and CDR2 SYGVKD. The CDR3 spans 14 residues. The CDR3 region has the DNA TGTGCCATCACCGGACAGGGGAGAGACACTGAAGCTTTCTTT. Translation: CAITGQGRDTEAFF.

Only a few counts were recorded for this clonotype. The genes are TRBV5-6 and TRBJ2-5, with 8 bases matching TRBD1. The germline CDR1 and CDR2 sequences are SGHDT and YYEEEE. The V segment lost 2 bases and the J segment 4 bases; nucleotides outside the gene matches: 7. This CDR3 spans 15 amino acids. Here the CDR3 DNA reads TGTGCCAGCAGCTTCGGACAGGGAGCTACAGAGACCCAGTACTTC. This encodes CASSFGQGATETQYF.

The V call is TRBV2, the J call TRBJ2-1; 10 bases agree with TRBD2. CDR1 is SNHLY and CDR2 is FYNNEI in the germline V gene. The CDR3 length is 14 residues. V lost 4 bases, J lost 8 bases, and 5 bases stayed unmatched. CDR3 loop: CASSGLAGGDEQFF. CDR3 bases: TGTGCCAGCAGTGGACTAGCGGGTGGGGATGAGCAGTTCTTC.

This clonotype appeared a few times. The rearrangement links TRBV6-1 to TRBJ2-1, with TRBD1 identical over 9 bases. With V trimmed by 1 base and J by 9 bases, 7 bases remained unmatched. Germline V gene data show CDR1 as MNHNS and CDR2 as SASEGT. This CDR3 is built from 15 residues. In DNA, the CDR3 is TGTGCCAGCAGTGAAGTAGATACAGGGGGCGTTGAGCAGTTCTTC. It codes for CASSEVDTGGVEQFF.

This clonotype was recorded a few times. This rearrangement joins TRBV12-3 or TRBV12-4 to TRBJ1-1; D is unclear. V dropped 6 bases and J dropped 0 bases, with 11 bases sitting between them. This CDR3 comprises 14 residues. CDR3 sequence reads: CASRPVLMNTEAFF. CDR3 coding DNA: TGTGCCAGCAGGCCGGTCCTCATGAACACTGAAGCTTTCTTT.